A selection of T cell receptor beta chains follows, all from one sample in a study of identical twins. TCRdb re-called the 5' RACE reads with MiXCR, one entry per CDR3 protein. In the table there are 350,000 to 450,000 distinct CDR3 sequences, around 20% of which are singletons. The source material was naive T cells sorted from blood. The receptors were sampled from a man between 50 and 59 years old in good health. Each CDR3 is given with its conserved first and last residue. The order of the fields is J gene, clone size, V gene, D gene, CDR3 DNA, CDR3 protein. The D gene is left open where the match is weak. Expanded clones get a size class; other rows say once, few or many, or leave the size out.

TRBJ2-6,.,TRBV28,.,TGTGCCAGCAGGGAGATCTCTGGGGCCAACGTCCTGACTTTC,CASREISGANVLTF
TRBJ1-1,few,TRBV11-2,.,TGTGCCAGCAAATCTGTGGGAACTGAAGCTTTCTTT,CASKSVGTEAFF
TRBJ2-5,many,TRBV4-2,TRBD2,TGTGCCAGCAGCCAGGGACTAGCGGGACTTTCCCAAGAGACCCAGTACTTC,CASSQGLAGLSQETQYF
TRBJ2-5,.,TRBV12-3/TRBV12-4,TRBD2,TGTGCCAGCAGTTTAGCCCTCGCGGGGGGCCCGGTCAAAGAGACCCAGTACTTC,CASSLALAGGPVKETQYF
TRBJ1-1,few,TRBV4-1,TRBD1,TGCGCCAGCAGCCAAGATTGGGACAGAAGAACTGAAGCTTTCTTT,CASSQDWDRRTEAFF
TRBJ1-5,many,TRBV20-1,TRBD1,TGCAGTGCCCGAACAGGGGGGGGCGGTCAGCCCCAGCATTTT,CSARTGGGGQPQHF
TRBJ2-4,.,TRBV5-1,.,TGCGCCAGCAGCTTGACCGGAAGCCCCGGCGGAAACATTCAGTACTTC,CASSLTGSPGGNIQYF
TRBJ2-5,few,TRBV12-3/TRBV12-4,.,TGTGCCAGCAGCCGTCAAACTAGCAGCGAGACCCAGTACTTC,CASSRQTSSETQYF
TRBJ2-1,many,TRBV12-3/TRBV12-4,.,TGTGCCAGCAGTTTAGGAGACCCAGTGCAGTTCTTC,CASSLGDPVQFF
TRBJ1-1,many,TRBV6-2/TRBV6-3,TRBD1,TGTGCCAGCGGGGACAGATTCGACACTGAAGCTTTCTTT,CASGDRFDTEAFF
TRBJ1-2,many,TRBV9,TRBD1,TGTGCCAGCAGCGCAACCGGGACAGGGGTTTCTGGCTACACCTTC,CASSATGTGVSGYTF
TRBJ2-4,many,TRBV28,TRBD2,TGTGCCAGCAGCCCGGGACTAGCGGGAGGTCTAGCCAAAAACATTCAGTACTTC,CASSPGLAGGLAKNIQYF